This T cell receptor beta chain was sequenced during a study of T cell responses to AZD1222 COVID-19 vaccine. The study, taken as a whole, reports: Elevations in Spike-specific TCR breadth and depth followed administration of two AZD1222 doses. No repertoire was sampled before or during the peak T cell response, only after it.

Trimming took off 1 base at V and 2 bases at J, with 9 bases between the two ends. Looked up from germline, CDR1 is SGHTA and CDR2 is FQGNSA. The CDR3 loop spans 14 amino acids. As regards this clone: Its specificity is unknown.

TCRdb's copy holds only in-frame clones and misses some; the assay was immunoSEQ multiplex PCR. The sample has about 120,000 clones, 90% seen once; the top ten hold roughly 7.2%. The rearrangement uses TRBV7-2 and TRBJ2-7, with D tentatively TRBD1 (5 bases). The source of this sequence is an adult in good health. The material sequenced was peripheral blood, taken on day 0 of AZD1222 vaccination. The CDR3 is CASSLDAGTYEQYF. DNA of the CDR3: TGTGCCAGCAGCTTAGATGCAGGGACCTACGAGCAGTACTTC. Using reference TRBV7-2 and TRBJ2-7 for the parts outside the CDR3, the full variable domain is GAGVSQSPSNKVTEKGKDVELRCDPISGHTALYWYRQSLGQGLEFLIYFQGNSAPDKSGLPSDRFSAERTGGSVSTLTIQRTQQEDSAVYLCASSLDAGTYEQYFGPGTRLTVT.